This entry concerns a single TCR beta chain. This record belongs to a study of blood T cell repertoires in COVID-19. CDR1 is MDHEN and CDR2 is SYDVKM in the germline V gene. Trimming removed 3 bases at V and 9 bases at J, with 17 bases between. The CDR3 is 14 amino acids. Assay: immunoSEQ multiplex PCR; the TCRdb copy retains only in-frame clones and omits some. The data contain roughly 190,000 clones, 70% to 90% of them singletons. Sequenced input: peripheral blood. This chain connects TRBV28 to TRBJ1-1; maybe TRBD1 (5 bases). The origin of this receptor is a woman aged 40 to 49 who had recovered from COVID-19. Written as DNA, the CDR3 is TGTGCCAGCAGTTTTGTGGGGCAGACTTCCAAAGCTTTCTTT. This sequence encodes CASSFVGQTSKAFF. Combining the CDR3 with reference TRBV28 and TRBJ1-1 gives the whole variable domain DVKVTQSSRYLVKRTGEKVFLECVQDMDHENMFWYRQDPGLGLRLIYFSYDVKMKEKGDIPEGYSVSREKKERFSLILESASTNQTSMYLCASSFVGQTSKAFFGQGTRLTVV.